What follows is one TCR beta chain and its context. This clonotype was seen repeatedly, ten times or more. Its recognized antigen is unknown. No base quality information exists; no much larger clone differs at one position. The data were obtained in a study of breast tumors, draining lymph nodes, adjacent tissues (dated by TCRdb to 2015 to 2016). Background for the entire study: The study compared TCR beta repertoires across tumor, adjacent nontumor tissue and axillary lymph nodes from breast cancer patients. In human breast cancer, the study set out to evaluate how tumor, surrounding tissue and draining lymph node repertoires relate to one another and whether T cells may move between these sites.

Study-wide findings and limitations: The data were judged consistent with most tumor T cells deriving from the lymph node and then expanding within tumor tissue. The conclusion that tumor T cells originate in lymph nodes was presented as consistent with a hypothesis rather than as directly demonstrated. The similarity between tumor and nontumor tissue repertoires was significantly greater in luminal-like breast cancer than in basal-like breast cancer. Tumor T-cell repertoires showed less diversity than lymph node repertoires and more diversity than nontumor tissue repertoires, and tumor T-cell repertoires showed preferential V and J gene usage.

Lymph node samples came from the axillary draining lymph nodes of breast cancer patients. CDR1 and CDR2 were assigned from the germline V gene as SGHTA and FQGNSA. The cysteine opens and the phenylalanine closes a CDR3 of 14 amino acids. The read is trimmed to its CDR3 DNA, 42 bases read in frame from base 1. Between the V and J ends, shortened by 7 bases and 6 bases respectively, the junction contains 16 bases. The reads were generated on an Illumina HiSeq 2000. Multiplex PCR amplification was used to build the TCR beta chain libraries. High-throughput sequencing was used to analyze the amplified TCR beta chain products. TCRdb reprocessing: public reads trimmed at Q25 with fastp, clones called with MiXCR, in-frame beta chains kept. Entries that share a CDR3 protein sequence are merged under the most common genes and DNA. The sample records some 85,000 distinct CDR3 sequences, over 25% of which are singletons. Roughly 8.1% of the sample is in the top ten clones.

This TCR was recovered from a female donor with breast cancer. Some clones in this sample may be carry-over from other donors' samples. The source material was axillary lymph node tissue. The rearrangement joined TRBV7-2 to TRBJ1-5; a weak D assignment points to TRBD1 (5 bases agree). CDR3 reads: CASNEGQGFQPQHF. Read as DNA, the sequence is TGTGCCAGCAACGAGGGCCAGGGATTTCAGCCCCAGCATTTT. Reference TRBV7-2 and TRBJ1-5 proteins supply the regions before and after the CDR3; the full variable domain is: GAGVSQSPSNKVTEKGKDVELRCDPISGHTALYWYRQSLGQGLEFLIYFQGNSAPDKSGLPSDRFSAERTGGSVSTLTIQRTQQEDSAVYLCASNEGQGFQPQHFGDGTRLSIL.